Sequencing of this T cell receptor beta chain was carried out in a study of long-term antiretroviral therapy in people with HIV. Overall study context: A decade or so separates the oldest specimens from the later 2015 immediate-ART recommendation.

immunoSEQ v3.0 was run at survey level. Per-sample sequencing targets were roughly 40,000-50,000 T-cell genomes. TCRdb keeps only in-frame clones here, not all; method: immunoSEQ multiplex PCR. The sample holds about 36,000 clones, roughly 78% seen once. This clone appeared once. Antigen unknown. Cryopreserved PBMC numbered roughly 0.9-11 million per sample before DNA extraction. CDR1 PRHDT and CDR2 FYEKMQ come from the germline V gene (reference sequence). The V gene end was trimmed by 4 bases and the J gene end by 0 bases; junction bases not matched to a gene: 9. The CDR3 totals 18 residues. Broader study findings: Post-ART samples showed increased diversity that remained below transplant donor control levels.

The sequences come from unsorted PBMCs, collected 3.4 years after starting antiretroviral therapy. The receptor's source is a man in his thirties or forties with HIV. The chain combines TRBV13 with TRBJ2-1, with 10 bases that match TRBD2. This CDR3 is CASSSLNSGRSSYNEQFF. The CDR3 DNA reads TGTGCCAGCAGCTCCCTAAATAGCGGGAGGAGCTCCTACAATGAGCAGTTCTTC. The whole variable domain, filled in from reference TRBV13 and TRBJ2-1, reads AAGVIQSPRHLIKEKRETATLKCYPIPRHDTVYWYQQGPGQDPQFLISFYEKMQSDKGSIPDRFSAQQFSDYHSELNMSSLELGDSALYFCASSSLNSGRSSYNEQFFGPGTRLTVL.